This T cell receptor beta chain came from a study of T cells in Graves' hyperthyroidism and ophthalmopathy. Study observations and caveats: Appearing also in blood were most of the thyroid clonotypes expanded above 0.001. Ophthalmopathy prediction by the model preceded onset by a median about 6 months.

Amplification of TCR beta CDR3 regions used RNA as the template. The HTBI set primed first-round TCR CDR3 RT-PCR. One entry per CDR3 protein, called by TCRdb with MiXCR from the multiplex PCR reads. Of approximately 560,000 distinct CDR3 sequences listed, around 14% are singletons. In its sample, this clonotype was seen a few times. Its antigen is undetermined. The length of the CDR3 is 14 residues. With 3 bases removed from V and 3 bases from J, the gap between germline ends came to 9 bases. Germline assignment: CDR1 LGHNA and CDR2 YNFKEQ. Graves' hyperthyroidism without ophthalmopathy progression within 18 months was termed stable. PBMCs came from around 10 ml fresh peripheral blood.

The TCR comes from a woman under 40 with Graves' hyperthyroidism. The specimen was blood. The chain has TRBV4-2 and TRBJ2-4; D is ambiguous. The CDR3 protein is CASSQDFGKNIQYF. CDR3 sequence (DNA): TGTGCCAGCAGCCAGGATTTCGGCAAAAACATTCAGTACTTC.